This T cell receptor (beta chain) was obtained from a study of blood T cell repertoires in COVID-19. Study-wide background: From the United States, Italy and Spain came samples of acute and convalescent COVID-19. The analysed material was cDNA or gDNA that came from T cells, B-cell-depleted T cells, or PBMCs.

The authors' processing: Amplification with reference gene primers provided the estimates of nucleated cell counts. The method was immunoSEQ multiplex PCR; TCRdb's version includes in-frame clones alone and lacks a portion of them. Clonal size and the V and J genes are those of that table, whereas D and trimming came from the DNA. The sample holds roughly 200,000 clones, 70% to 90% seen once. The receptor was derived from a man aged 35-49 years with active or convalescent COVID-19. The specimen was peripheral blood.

The CDR3 protein is CASSLDRMNTEAFF. DNA for the CDR3: TGTGCCAGCAGCCTTGACAGGATGAACACTGAAGCTTTCTTT. The chain couples TRBV9 to TRBJ1-1, with D tentatively TRBD1 (6 bases). This CDR3 contains 14 residues. The ends were cut back, 4 bases at V and 0 bases at J, with 10 bases in the middle. Per germline, CDR1 SGDLS and CDR2 YYNGEE.